One and the same sample provided the 32 T cell receptor beta chains below, sequenced in a study of blood T cell repertoires in COVID-19. Assay: immunoSEQ multiplex PCR; the TCRdb copy retains only in-frame clones and omits some. The data show about 140,000 clones, approximately 88% seen once. Sequenced sample: peripheral blood. Source of these receptors: a woman aged 45-59 years with acute or convalescent COVID-19.

This chain joins TRBV2 and TRBJ1-4, with no clear D. The CDR3 covers 11 residues. The V and J ends lost 8 bases and 8 bases respectively, with 9 bases between them. The germline gives CDR1 SNHLY, CDR2 FYNNEI. CDR3 in amino acids: CASAGGEKLFF. CDR3 in DNA: TGTGCCAGCGCGGGAGGCGAAAAACTGTTTTTT.

This chain uses TRBV6-1 with TRBJ2-7; 13 nucleotides line up with TRBD2. From germline, CDR1 is MNHNS and CDR2 SASEGT. With V trimmed by 1 base and J by 2 bases, 11 bases remained unmatched. The length of the CDR3 is 19 residues. Here the CDR3 DNA reads TGTGCCAGCAGTGAAGAGGGTCAACTAGCGGGAGGGTGGGCCTACGAGCAGTACTTC. Protein product: CASSEEGQLAGGWAYEQYF.

The chain links TRBV6-5 to TRBJ1-5; 7 bases align to TRBD1. CDR3 length: 15 amino acids. Germline assignment: CDR1 MNHEY and CDR2 SVGAGI. The V gene end was trimmed by 6 bases and the J gene end by 3 bases; junction bases not matched to a gene: 8. CDR3: CASSETGTNNQPQHF. The CDR3 DNA reads TGTGCCAGCAGCGAGACAGGGACGAACAATCAGCCCCAGCATTTT.

J is TRBJ2-1 and V is TRBV28; maybe TRBD1 (5 bases). Per germline, CDR1 MDHEN and CDR2 SYDVKM. This CDR3 has 14 amino acids. V lost 5 bases and J 2 bases, leaving 10 bases between the germline ends. The CDR3 loop is CASSTVGAYNEQFF. DNA for the CDR3: TGTGCCAGCAGTACGGTAGGGGCCTACAATGAGCAGTTCTTC.

In this sample, this clone turned up once. The chain links TRBV7-3 to TRBJ2-3; 9 bases map to TRBD1. The trim removed 2 bases at V and 0 bases at J, leaving 9 bases unmatched. The CDR3 loop spans 18 amino acids. Looked up from germline, CDR1 is SGHTA and CDR2 is FQGTGA. Written as DNA, the CDR3 is TGTGCCAGCAGCTTACGTGGGGACAGGGACACTAGCACAGATACGCAGTATTTT. Its translation: CASSLRGDRDTSTDTQYF.

This clone was seen a single time. The chain couples TRBV3-1 (or the pseudogene TRBV3-2) to TRBJ1-2, with D uncertain. The CDR3 consists of 13 residues. The V gene lost 3 bases and the J gene lost 4 bases, with 9 bases spanning the gap. Germline lookup yields CDR1 LGHDT and CDR2 YNNKEL (reference sequence). The CDR3 nucleotides are TGTGCCAGCAGCCAGGCCCTTCTCTATGGCTACACCTTC. Translated: CASSQALLYGYTF.

The rearrangement uses TRBV10-2 and TRBJ2-7; 9 bases align to TRBD1. Germline V gene lookup returns CDR1 WSHSY and CDR2 SAAADI. V was clipped by 5 bases and J by 5 bases; unmatched bases: 10. The CDR3 totals 15 residues. The CDR3 here is CASSFTGQGKDEQYF. CDR3 DNA sequence: TGCGCCAGCAGTTTTACGGGACAGGGAAAGGACGAGCAGTACTTC.

The chain is built from TRBV4-1 and TRBJ1-2; D is ambiguous. Trimming shortened V by 0 bases and J by 4 bases, and 18 bases separated the two germline ends. The germline V gene encodes CDR1 MGHRA and CDR2 YSYEKL. This CDR3 is 17 amino acids long. CDR3 coding DNA: TGCGCCAGCAGCCAAGATAAGGCGAACGCGGAGTCCTATGGCTACACCTTC. Protein product: CASSQDKANAESYGYTF.

This rearrangement joins TRBV19 to TRBJ1-5, with 9 bases fitting TRBD1. The germline V gene encodes CDR1 LNHDA and CDR2 SQIVND (reference sequence). V lost 8 bases and J lost 4; bases outside the gene matches: 12. The CDR3 extends over 16 amino acids. This CDR3 is CASGSGTGTTNQPQHF. DNA for the CDR3: TGTGCCAGTGGATCCGGGACAGGGACCACGAATCAGCCCCAGCATTTT.

The chain uses TRBV10-3 and TRBJ1-3; 7 positions agree with TRBD1. The V segment lost 8 bases and the J segment 4 bases; nucleotides outside the gene matches: 5. The CDR3 length is 13 residues. Looked up from germline, CDR1 is ENHRY and CDR2 is SYGVKD. DNA for the CDR3: TGTGCCATCGGAGCAGGGGGAGGAAACACCATATATTTT. The encoded protein is CAIGAGGGNTIYF.

The chain is built from TRBV6-5 and TRBJ2-7; 7 bases line up with TRBD1. V was clipped by 2 bases and J by 3 bases; unmatched bases: 7. The CDR3 has 15 residues. In germline, CDR1 is MNHEY, CDR2 SVGAGI. This chain's CDR3 is CASSYTRGQHYEQYF. For the CDR3, the DNA is TGTGCCAGCAGTTACACCCGGGGACAGCACTACGAGCAGTACTTC.

This clone was detected a few times. This chain uses TRBV6-6 with TRBJ1-1; TRBD1 aligns across 8 bases. Losses at the gene ends were 5 bases for V and 4 bases for J; bases not matched to a gene: 9. CDR3 size: 15 residues. Germline lookup yields CDR1 MNHNY and CDR2 SVGAGI (reference sequence). In DNA form, the CDR3 reads TGTGCCAGCAGTGGCGGACAGGGTATAGGCACTGAAGCTTTCTTT. Translated, it gives CASSGGQGIGTEAFF.

The J gene is TRBJ1-1, the V gene TRBV7-9; D remains ambiguous. The germline V gene encodes CDR1 SEHNR and CDR2 FQNEAQ (reference sequence). Trimming pared 0 bases from V and 4 bases from J, leaving 12 bases between. The CDR3 is made up of 15 amino acids. CDR3 amino acids: CASSLALDGVTEAFF. CDR3 nucleotides: TGTGCCAGCAGCTTAGCCCTAGACGGCGTCACTGAAGCTTTCTTT.

The gene calls are TRBV3-1 (or the pseudogene TRBV3-2) and TRBJ2-2, with TRBD2 matching over 7 bases. The V and J ends lost 4 bases and 3 bases, in that order; junction bases with no gene match: 2. CDR1 is LGHDT and CDR2 is YNNKEL in the germline V gene (reference sequence). This CDR3 has 14 residues. The CDR3 spells CASSLAGDTGELFF. For the CDR3, the DNA is TGTGCCAGCAGCCTAGCGGGCGACACCGGGGAGCTGTTTTTT.

The genes are TRBV19 and TRBJ1-1; TRBD1 might be the D (6 bases). Trimming left V 5 bases short and J 1 base short, with 8 bases between. Germline CDR1 reads LNHDA; CDR2 reads SQIVND (reference sequence). The CDR3 length is 13 residues. This chain's CDR3 is CASSLQGNTEAFF. The CDR3 nucleotides read TGTGCCAGTAGTTTACAGGGGAACACTGAAGCTTTCTTT.

This chain connects TRBV3-1 (or the pseudogene TRBV3-2) to TRBJ2-5; 8 positions agree with TRBD2. With 2 bases clipped from V and 5 bases from J, the junction kept 4 bases outside the gene matches. The CDR3 is 14 amino acids. The germline CDR1 and CDR2 sequences are LGHDT and YNNKEL (reference sequence). CDR3 nucleotide sequence: TGTGCCAGCAGCCAACTTATAGCGGGGGAGACCCAGTACTTC. Translation: CASSQLIAGETQYF.

This sequence joins TRBV28 and TRBJ1-1, with 8 positions matching TRBD1. V lost 2 bases, J lost 2 bases, and 7 bases stayed unmatched. CDR3 length: 16 amino acids. CDR1 is MDHEN and CDR2 is SYDVKM in the germline V gene. Here the CDR3 reads CASSLRDRPINTEAFF. CDR3 DNA: TGTGCCAGCAGTTTACGGGACAGGCCTATCAACACTGAAGCTTTCTTT.

This rearrangement joins TRBV19 to TRBJ1-5; D might be TRBD1 (5 bases). This CDR3 is 15 amino acids long. Per germline, CDR1 LNHDA and CDR2 SQIVND (reference sequence). The V gene lost 2 bases and the J gene lost 3 bases, with 11 bases spanning the gap. The DNA for the CDR3 is TGTGCCAGTAGTATAACACAGGCCTCCAATCAGCCCCAGCATTTT. Translating it yields CASSITQASNQPQHF.

The chain recombines TRBV2 with TRBJ2-5; D is unclear. V was cut by 3 bases and J by 6 bases, with 8 bases left in between. From germline, CDR1 is SNHLY and CDR2 FYNNEI. This CDR3 is built from 12 residues. The CDR3 bases are TGTGCCAGCAGTGAGGCTCTCCAGACCCAGTACTTC. Its protein is CASSEALQTQYF.

J is TRBJ2-1 and V is TRBV6-1; 9 bases are a match to TRBD2. The CDR3 loop spans 16 amino acids. V lost 2 bases, J lost 0 bases, and 2 bases stayed unmatched. The germline V gene has CDR1 MNHNS and CDR2 SASEGT. CDR3 residues: CASSESAGGSYNEQFF. DNA of the CDR3: TGTGCCAGCAGTGAATCAGCGGGAGGCTCCTACAATGAGCAGTTCTTC.

The rearrangement links TRBV5-1 to TRBJ2-3, with 11 bases lining up with TRBD2. Germline assignment: CDR1 SGHRS and CDR2 YFSETQ. The CDR3 totals 18 residues. V lost 4 bases, J lost 1 base, and 11 bases stayed unmatched. Written as DNA, the CDR3 is TGCGCCAGCAGCACAGCCCCTAGCGGGAGGCCCGGCACAGATACGCAGTATTTT. Its translation: CASSTAPSGRPGTDTQYF.

The rearrangement joins TRBV28 to TRBJ1-6; 9 positions agree with TRBD1. The CDR3 spans 16 residues. J lost 7 bases, V lost 10 bases, and 14 bases had no gene match. Germline values: CDR1 MDHEN, CDR2 SYDVKM. The CDR3: CATSGGQGMLNSPLHF. DNA for the CDR3: TGTGCCACCTCCGGGGGACAGGGTATGCTGAATTCACCCCTCCACTTT.

The chain carries TRBV9 and TRBJ2-2, with D maybe TRBD1 (6 bases). Germline V gene lookup returns CDR1 SGDLS and CDR2 YYNGEE. Deletions cut 0 bases from V and 3 bases from J, with 18 bases between. The CDR3 loop spans 18 amino acids. CDR3 loop: CASSVGFGGGGDTGELFF. The CDR3 bases are TGTGCCAGCAGCGTAGGTTTTGGGGGCGGTGGGGACACCGGGGAGCTGTTTTTT.

The gene calls are TRBV7-9 and TRBJ1-4; no clear D. This CDR3 spans 12 amino acids. Germline V CDR1 and CDR2: SEHNR, FQNEAQ (reference sequence). V shed 6 bases and J shed 8 bases, with 10 bases lying between them. Written as DNA, the CDR3 is TGTGCCAGCAGGGAGTCGGAAGAAAAACTGTTTTTT. Translation gives CASRESEEKLFF.

The chain couples TRBV5-5 to TRBJ2-2; the D gene is possibly TRBD2 (5 bases). The V end lost 1 base, the J end lost 3 bases, and 10 bases lay between the germline ends. The germline V gene encodes CDR1 SGHKS and CDR2 YYEKEE (reference sequence). The CDR3 loop spans 15 amino acids. For the CDR3, the DNA is TGTGCCAGCAGCTTGCCGGGATTGTACACCGGGGAGCTGTTTTTT. Its protein is CASSLPGLYTGELFF.

The chain has TRBV4-1 and TRBJ2-7; 8 bases align to TRBD2. This CDR3 has 16 amino acids. The germline V gene encodes CDR1 MGHRA and CDR2 YSYEKL. Trimming cost V 0 bases and J 0 bases; bases outside gene matches: 4. In DNA form, the CDR3 reads TGCGCCAGCAGCCAAGATGGTAGCGGGATCTCCTACGAGCAGTACTTC. Encoded protein: CASSQDGSGISYEQYF.

The chain employs TRBV4-1 and TRBJ1-5; TRBD1 might be the D (6 bases). With 4 bases removed from V and 3 bases from J, the gap between germline ends came to 10 bases. This CDR3 spans 14 amino acids. Per the germline V gene, CDR1 is MGHRA and CDR2 is YSYEKL. This chain's CDR3 is CASSLPGDNQPQHF. The CDR3 region has the DNA TGCGCCAGCAGCCTTCCAGGGGACAATCAGCCCCAGCATTTT.

This clone was counted a few times. The chain has TRBV6-6 and TRBJ1-3; the D gene is possibly TRBD1 (5 bases). The CDR3 has 17 amino acids. Germline CDR1 and CDR2: MNHNY and SVGAGI (reference sequence). V was trimmed by 5 bases and J by 0 bases, leaving 17 bases between them. The CDR3, as DNA: TGTGCCAGCAGTCCCCAGGGTGCGGGGAGCTCTGGAAACACCATATATTTT. Translating it yields CASSPQGAGSSGNTIYF.

The CDR3 loop is CASSQDQGGETDTQYF. The CDR3 region has the DNA TGCGCCAGCAGCCAAGATCAGGGGGGCGAGACAGATACGCAGTATTTT. The V and J genes are TRBV4-1 and TRBJ2-3; D may be TRBD1 (7 bases). The V gene lost 0 bases and the J gene lost 3 bases, with 13 bases spanning the gap. In germline, CDR1 is MGHRA, CDR2 YSYEKL. This CDR3 region has 16 residues.

CDR3 bases: TGTGCCAGCCCCAGTTTTGCGGGAGTTTGCGAGCAGTACTTC. This encodes CASPSFAGVCEQYF. V and J are TRBV6-4 and TRBJ2-7; TRBD2 matches 7 bases. V trimming: 8 bases; J trimming: 6 bases; junction bases outside the gene matches: 13. There are 14 residues in the CDR3. CDR1 and CDR2 from the germline V gene are MRHNA and SNTAGT.

This clone was seen a single time. The J gene is TRBJ1-5, the V gene TRBV7-9, with TRBD1 matching 10 bases. V shed 1 base, J shed 5 bases, and the junction held 2 bases outside the gene matches. Looked up from germline, CDR1 is SEHNR and CDR2 is FQNEAQ (reference sequence). The CDR3 runs 15 residues. The CDR3 DNA reads TGTGCCAGCAGCTTAGGGGACAGGGGCGATCAGCCCCAGCATTTT. Amino acids: CASSLGDRGDQPQHF. Supplemented by reference TRBV7-9 and TRBJ1-5, the full variable domain reads DTGVSQNPRHKITKRGQNVTFRCDPISEHNRLYWYRQTLGQGPEFLTYFQNEAQLEKSRLLSDRFSAERPKGSFSTLEIQRTEQGDSAMYLCASSLGDRGDQPQHFGDGTRLSIL.

The chain couples TRBV7-9 to TRBJ1-4; maybe TRBD1 (5 bases). V lost 1 base and J lost 8, with 14 bases in between. This CDR3 has 15 amino acids. Germline-derived CDR1 and CDR2 are SEHNR and FQNEAQ (reference sequence). The CDR3 DNA reads as TGTGCCAGCAGCTTAGTCGTTCCGCGGGGCGAAAAACTGTTTTTT. As protein: CASSLVVPRGEKLFF.